The next 4 T cell receptor beta chains were all read from a single sample in a study of shared clonotypes between healthy human individuals (dated by TCRdb to 2018 to 2021). Library construction relied on the immunoSEQ multiplex PCR assay. TCRdb retrieved this table from immuneACCESS and kept in-frame rearrangements only. Not all clones are present; in checked studies, unresolved V genes account for under half, and no reason is known for the remainder. This sample holds roughly 2.6 million clones; approximately 92% were observed only once. Jointly, the top ten make up over 0.12% of the sample. The sample comprised naive CD4+ T cells sorted from blood. The sample's cell subset or site label, decoded: CD45RA+ positively selected. These receptors all come from a man between 18 and 35 years old in good health.

V usage is TRBV7-6 and J usage is TRBJ2-3; possibly TRBD2 for D (6 bases). Trimming left V 0 bases short and J 2 bases short, with 15 bases between. This CDR3 contains 17 residues. Germline CDR1 and CDR2: SGHVS and FNYEAQ. CDR3 in amino acids: CASSLALSSVYTDTQYF. In nucleotides, the CDR3 is TGTGCCAGCAGCTTAGCGCTCTCTAGCGTTTACACAGATACGCAGTATTTT.

The chain links TRBV19 to TRBJ2-2, with 9 bases identical to TRBD1. Germline assignment: CDR1 LNHDA and CDR2 SQIVND (reference sequence). V lost 4 bases and J lost 3; bases outside the gene matches: 6. This CDR3 has 16 residues. CDR3: CASSTPDRGYTGELFF. The DNA for the CDR3 is TGTGCCAGTAGTACCCCGGACAGGGGATACACCGGGGAGCTGTTTTTT. Full variable domain (rest looked up from reference TRBV19 and TRBJ2-2): DGGITQSPKYLFRKEGQNVTLSCEQNLNHDAMYWYRQDPGQGLRLIYYSQIVNDFQKGDIAEGYSVSREKKESFPLTVTSAQKNPTAFYLCASSTPDRGYTGELFFGEGSRLTVL.

The chain links TRBV19 to TRBJ2-5; 9 bases are shared with TRBD1. The CDR3 spans 12 residues. Germline-derived CDR1 and CDR2 are LNHDA and SQIVND (reference sequence). V was clipped by 9 bases and J by 5 bases; unmatched bases: 4. CDR3 sequence reads: CASGDREETQYF. The CDR3 DNA is TGTGCCAGCGGGGACAGGGAGGAGACCCAGTACTTC.

The chain combines TRBV4-2 with TRBJ2-1; TRBD1 matches 8 bases. The J segment lost 0 bases and the V segment lost 0 bases, leaving 4 bases of the junction unmatched. CDR1 is LGHNA, CDR2 YNFKEQ, per germline. The length of the CDR3 is 17 residues. The CDR3 here is CASSQDRTGSSYNEQFF. In DNA form, the CDR3 reads TGTGCCAGCAGCCAAGATAGGACAGGGAGCTCCTACAATGAGCAGTTCTTC.